This TCR beta chain was profiled in a study of CD39 and CD103 CD8 tumor-infiltrating T cells. Study-level results: DP CD8 TILs seemed more oligoclonal than DN, SP and blood memory CD8. Unlike DN TIL clonotypes, DP TIL clonotypes seldom appeared in blood.

For tumor-infiltrating lymphocytes, EpCAM beads were added to negative-selection T-cell enrichment of thawed cells. CD8+CD4-CD45RA- cells, CCR7-positive or negative, formed the memory CD8 sort. Here immunoSEQ multiplex PCR was the method, and the copy in TCRdb shows in-frame clones only, minus some. The table lists over 15,000 clones, 90% to 95% of them singletons. CDR3 length equals 13 residues. Germline V lookup: CDR1 MNHEY, CDR2 SMNVEV (reference sequence). Trimming pared 1 base from V and 2 bases from J, leaving 3 bases between. In the case of this clone: Antigen specificity is unknown.

The sequenced sample consisted of CD8+ T cells sorted from blood. Subset meaning: total memory CD8 T cells (CD45RA-CCR7+/-) from blood or uninvolved lymph node. The sequence was obtained from a human donor with head and neck squamous cell carcinoma. The chain recombines TRBV27 with TRBJ1-3; unclear D gene. CDR3 sequence: CASSLFAGNTIYF. For the CDR3, the DNA is TGTGCCAGCAGTTTATTTGCTGGAAACACCATATATTTT.